This is a list of T cell receptor beta chains from one sample in a study of response to subunit inactivated influenza vaccine. One entry per CDR3 protein results from TCRdb running MiXCR on the RT-PCR reads. Of about 700,000 distinct CDR3 sequences listed, 12% to 15% are singletons. Here the sequenced sample was PBMCs from blood, taken 14 to 15 days before vaccination. The receptors come from a man aged 50-59 years who received an inactivated influenza vaccine. CDR3s leave out the opening cysteine and the closing phenylalanine or tryptophan.

TRBJ2-7 | TRBV27 | 12 | ASSERTLGYVQY
TRBJ2-5 | TRBV5-1 | 13 | ASSPGGRVEETQY
TRBJ2-7 | TRBV6-5 | 12 | ASSSLSNSYEQY
TRBJ2-1 | TRBV20-1 | 16 | SDERLAGGPLIDNKQF
TRBJ2-5 | TRBV10-3 | 14 | AISPLPGQGRETQY
TRBJ2-3 | TRBV6-1 | 13 | ASSLQGGPTDTQY
TRBJ2-5 | TRBV12-3/TRBV12-4 | 12 | ASRRLADQETQY
TRBJ1-1 | TRBV20-1 | 11 | SAREGLNTEAC
TRBJ1-2 | TRBV4-3 | 13 | ASSQASASNYGYT
TRBJ2-2 | TRBV29-1 | 12 | SVKGNANTGELF
TRBJ2-7 | TRBV11-1 | 13 | ASSLTGTISYEQY
TRBJ1-2 | TRBV6-1 | 12 | ASSVQQGVWGYT
TRBJ2-5 | TRBV28 | 10 | ASQPGQARMD